A single sample is the source of the 7 T cell receptor beta chains below, sequenced in a study of beta chain features in type 1 diabetes. Expressed TCRB transcripts were sequenced because the isolated RNA had all been reverse transcribed beforehand. Some clones are missing from TCRdb's copy, which holds only in-frame ones; the method was immunoSEQ multiplex PCR. The sample contains 970,000 or so clones, roughly 15% of which appear only once. The sample comprised naive CD4+ T cells from blood. The receptors derive from a woman in her late teens or twenties in good health.

With regard to this clone: At the DNA level, this CDR3 is encoded by other sequences in the same sample as well. The chain links TRBV6-5 to TRBJ2-3, with D perhaps TRBD2 (5 bases). The germline V gene has CDR1 MNHEY and CDR2 SVGAGI. Trimming pared 3 bases from V and 2 bases from J, leaving 9 bases between. This CDR3 spans 14 amino acids. The DNA for the CDR3 is TGTGCCAGCAGTTATCGGGGATCCACAGATACGCAGTATTTT. Its translation is CASSYRGSTDTQYF.

The V gene is TRBV6-1, the J gene TRBJ1-2; D is unclear. There are 11 residues in the CDR3. V lost 8 bases to trimming and J lost 4 bases, with 8 bases between them. Germline V CDR1 and CDR2: MNHNS, SASEGT. Here the CDR3 DNA reads TGTGCCAGCTCAAGATTCTATGGCTACACCTTC. Translated, it gives CASSRFYGYTF.

The V and J genes are TRBV4-2 and TRBJ2-7; D gene uncertain. CDR3 size: 13 residues. Germline V gene data show CDR1 as LGHNA and CDR2 as YNFKEQ. Trimming removed 3 bases from V and 2 bases from J, with 8 bases in between. The CDR3 DNA is TGTGCCAGCAGCCAGGGTAAAACCTACGAGCAGTACTTC. Translating it yields CASSQGKTYEQYF.

This clone was seen only a few times. V is TRBV10-3 and J is TRBJ1-2; a weak D match, TRBD1 (5 bases). V was pared by 6 bases and J by 5 bases, with 16 bases between. This CDR3 is 14 amino acids long. Germline V gene sequence: CDR1 ENHRY, CDR2 SYGVKD. The CDR3 loop is CAISETEILYGYTF. The CDR3 DNA is TGTGCCATCAGCGAGACAGAAATCCTATATGGCTACACCTTC.

The chain carries TRBV28 and TRBJ1-1, with unresolved D. The germline V and J ends were trimmed by 5 bases and 1 base, with 17 bases remaining between them. The CDR3 totals 16 residues. Germline V gene lookup returns CDR1 MDHEN and CDR2 SYDVKM. CDR3 DNA sequence: TGTGCCAGCAGTCGTGTTGTTAAGGTTACGAACACTGAAGCTTTCTTT. Residues: CASSRVVKVTNTEAFF.

This clone turned up a few times. V gene TRBV4-2 combines with J gene TRBJ2-1, with TRBD2 identical over 10 bases. The trim removed 8 bases at V and 3 bases at J, leaving 1 base unmatched. Germline CDR1 is LGHNA and CDR2 is YNFKEQ. The CDR3 totals 13 residues. The chain's CDR3 is CASGTSDYNEQFF. CDR3 sequence (DNA): TGTGCCAGCGGGACTAGCGACTACAATGAGCAGTTCTTC.

The sample holds a few counts of this clone. This CDR3 is also generated by other DNA sequences in the sample. The chain recombines TRBV28 with TRBJ2-1, with D perhaps being TRBD1 or TRBD2 (5 bases each). Germline V gene lookup returns CDR1 MDHEN and CDR2 SYDVKM. CDR3 length equals 15 residues. Trimming removed 6 bases at V and 0 bases at J, with 12 bases between. CDR3 DNA: TGTGCCAGCAGCCCTCCAGGGAGCTCCTACAATGAGCAGTTCTTC. Its protein is CASSPPGSSYNEQFF.